This entry concerns a single T cell receptor beta chain. One end of the junction is discordant with germline, which a read error may explain. These data originate in a study of blood T cell repertoires in COVID-19. Looking at the study overall: Samples of COVID-19 (acute and convalescent) were obtained from the United States, Italy and Spain.

The CDR3 has 11 residues. The protocol was immunoSEQ multiplex PCR, while the TCRdb copy is restricted to in-frame clones and leaves out a portion. The table has approximately 190,000 clones, roughly 82% seen once; the top ten hold 4.5% to 6.5%. This rearrangement joins TRBV12-3 or TRBV12-4 to TRBJ1-4; D is unclear. The receptor was isolated from a woman aged 55 to 70 with acute COVID-19. Sequenced material: PBMCs or T cells enriched from blood (not recorded which). CDR3 coding DNA: TGTGCCAGCAGCAGAGGCGAAAACCTGTTTTTT. It is translated as CASSRGENLFF.